One and the same sample provided the 12 T cell receptor beta chains below, sequenced in a study of cytomegalovirus exposure and HLA in healthy donors. The repertoire was sequenced with immunoSEQ multiplex PCR; TCRdb's copy has only in-frame clones and lacks some. This sample has roughly 95,000 clones; around 84% occur once, and the top ten carry 20% to 25%. Sequenced material: PBMCs. These receptors came from a man in his late teens or twenties in good health and CMV-seropositive.

The rearrangement joins TRBV5-4 to TRBJ2-2, with D possibly being TRBD2 (6 bases). V dropped 4 bases and J dropped 4 bases, with 11 bases sitting between them. Looked up from germline, CDR1 is SGHNT and CDR2 is YYREEE (reference sequence). This CDR3 has 14 amino acids. The CDR3 nucleotides are TGTGCCAGCAGCGCCGGGACTGGCACCGGGGAGCTGTTTTTT. Translating it yields CASSAGTGTGELFF.

This clone was counted between two and nine times. The CDR3 sequence: CASSLGGWNTIYF. In nucleotides, the CDR3 is TGTGCCAGCAGCTTGGGGGGTTGGAACACCATATATTTT. This chain uses TRBV7-8 with TRBJ1-3, with D possibly being TRBD1 (5 bases). V was cut by 3 bases and J by 7 bases, with 10 bases left in between. The V gene's germline CDR1 is SGHVS and CDR2 FQNEAQ. This CDR3 contains 13 residues.

The V and J genes are TRBV11-2 and TRBJ1-1; no firm D call. The CDR3 is made up of 13 amino acids. Germline V gene lookup returns CDR1 SGHAT and CDR2 FQNNGV. Trimming pared 2 bases from V and 7 bases from J, leaving 11 bases between. The CDR3: CASSLYDRGEAFF. Written as DNA, the CDR3 is TGTGCCAGCAGCTTATATGATCGCGGTGAAGCTTTCTTT. The complete variable domain, with remaining parts taken from reference TRBV11-2 and TRBJ1-1, reads EAGVAQSPRYKIIEKRQSVAFWCNPISGHATLYWYQQILGQGPKLLIQFQNNGVVDDSQLPKDRFSAERLKGVDSTLKIQPAKLEDSAVYLCASSLYDRGEAFFGQGTRLTVV.

This clone was seen a handful of times. The chain links TRBV6-5 to TRBJ1-2; TRBD1 aligns across 10 bases. Germline lookup yields CDR1 MNHEY and CDR2 SVGAGI. Trimming at V came to 7 bases and at J to 4 bases, leaving 6 bases not matched to a gene. The CDR3 is made up of 14 amino acids. The DNA for the CDR3 is TGTGCCAGCAAGGACCGGGACAGGGGCTATGGCTACACCTTC. Its protein is CASKDRDRGYGYTF.

This chain connects TRBV5-1 to TRBJ2-1, with D tentatively TRBD2 (6 bases). With 2 bases removed from V and 10 bases from J, the gap between germline ends came to 25 bases. CDR1 is SGHRS, CDR2 YFSETQ, per germline. The CDR3 length is 17 residues. The CDR3, as DNA: TGCGCCAGCAGCTTTGGTTTTGGGGATAGGCTTCGGGAGGAGCAGTTCTTC. Its translation is CASSFGFGDRLREEQFF.

The rearrangement joins TRBV29-1 to TRBJ2-1; 14 nucleotides match TRBD2. Looked up from germline, CDR1 is SQVTM and CDR2 is ANQGSEA. Losses at the gene ends were 6 bases for V and 1 base for J; bases not matched to a gene: 14. CDR3 length: 19 residues. DNA of the CDR3: TGCAGCGTCGCCGGGACTAGCGGGAGTTCTAGGGGGTCCTACAATGAGCAGTTCTTC. Amino acids: CSVAGTSGSSRGSYNEQFF.

The V call is TRBV5-1, the J call TRBJ2-1; 7 bases agree with TRBD1. With V trimmed by 0 bases and J by 7 bases, 4 bases remained unmatched. This CDR3 spans 14 amino acids. The germline V gene has CDR1 SGHRS and CDR2 YFSETQ. The CDR3 nucleotides read TGCGCCAGCAGCTTGGCGACAGGGACGAATGAGCAGTTCTTC. Its translation: CASSLATGTNEQFF.

The chain carries TRBV5-1 and TRBJ1-4, with 8 bases that match TRBD1. CDR3 length: 14 amino acids. Germline-derived CDR1 and CDR2 are SGHRS and YFSETQ. Trimming at V came to 0 bases and at J to 8 bases, leaving 3 bases not matched to a gene. This chain's CDR3 is CASSLGDRQEKLFF. In DNA, the CDR3 is TGCGCCAGCAGCTTGGGGGACAGGCAAGAAAAACTGTTTTTT.

The CDR3 region is CASSPAPTQETQYF. CDR3 nucleotides: TGCGCCAGCAGCCCCGCCCCTACTCAAGAGACCCAGTACTTC. J is TRBJ2-5 and V is TRBV5-1; D ambiguous. The CDR3 runs to 14 residues. Trimming stripped 4 bases from V and 2 bases from J, with 12 bases between. The germline CDR1 and CDR2 sequences are SGHRS and YFSETQ. The full variable domain, rest sourced from reference TRBV5-1 and TRBJ2-5, is KAGVTQTPRYLIKTRGQQVTLSCSPISGHRSVSWYQQTPGQGLQFLFEYFSETQRNKGNFPGRFSGRQFSNSRSEMNVSTLELGDSALYLCASSPAPTQETQYFGPGTRLLVL.

The J gene is TRBJ2-2, the V gene TRBV12-5; D remains unclear. The CDR3 consists of 14 residues. V lost 5 bases to trimming and J lost 5 bases, with 12 bases between them. Germline V CDR1 and CDR2: LGHNT, FRNRAP. The CDR3 here is CASGTPLSTGELFF. The CDR3 DNA sequence: TGTGCTAGTGGTACTCCTCTAAGTACCGGGGAGCTGTTTTTT. Full variable domain (rest looked up from reference TRBV12-5 and TRBJ2-2): DARVTQTPRHKVTEMGQEVTMRCQPILGHNTVFWYRQTMMQGLELLAYFRNRAPLDDSGMPKDRFSAEMPDATLATLKIQPSEPRDSAVYFCASGTPLSTGELFFGEGSRLTVL.

The chain recombines TRBV27 with TRBJ1-5; no reliable D call. The CDR3 is 14 residues long. Trimming stripped 1 base from V and 1 base from J, with 5 bases between. CDR1 is MNHEY, CDR2 SMNVEV, per germline (reference sequence). As DNA, the CDR3 is TGTGCCAGCAGTTTATTCAGGAGCAATCAGCCCCAGCATTTT. It yields the protein CASSLFRSNQPQHF.

The chain is built from TRBV10-3 and TRBJ2-7; D is ambiguous. The germline gives CDR1 ENHRY, CDR2 SYGVKD. CDR3 length: 13 amino acids. V was clipped by 0 bases and J by 5 bases, with 8 bases between them. Written as DNA, the CDR3 is TGTGCCATCAGTGAGTCAAGAGGCCACGAGCAGTACGTC. Translation gives CAISESRGHEQYV.